This T cell receptor (beta chain) was sequenced for a study of blood T cells in healthy people across ages. The CDR3 has 15 amino acids. Germline CDR1 and CDR2: SEHNR and FQNEAQ (reference sequence). All donors came from Russia, were Caucasian and healthy, and spanned ages about 6 to 100. This clonotype was detected only once. At one boundary the junction diverges from the germline segment, which might be a read error. PCR was performed a second time for roughly 6 to 12 cycles using a sample-barcoded 5' primer and a J-beta primer mix. TCRdb itself ran the 5' RACE reads through MiXCR, one entry per CDR3 protein. The data hold approximately 960,000 distinct CDR3 sequences, with roughly 29% observed a single time. These data were also reused for a study on T cells of mothers and their children.

The chain carries TRBV7-9 and TRBJ1-1; TRBD1 aligns across 7 bases. The source material was blood. The receptor's source is a woman in her thirties or forties in good health. CDR3 nucleotides: TGTACCAGCAGCTTAAATAGGGGGCCTGACACTGAAGCTTTCTTT. Protein product: CTSSLNRGPDTEAFF.